The 24 T cell receptor beta chains below come from one sample, sequenced in a study of shared clonotypes between healthy human individuals. Sequenced by immunoSEQ multiplex PCR; TCRdb stores in-frame clones only, minus some. The sample yields around 690,000 clones, roughly 88% seen once. The source material was memory CD8+ T cells from PBMCs. Specified subset: CD45RO+ cells pooled with CCR7-negative TemRA cells. The receptors were sampled from a man between 18 and 29 years old in good health. Some clones in this sample may be carry-over from other donors' samples.

The sample holds a few counts of this clone. The sample carries other DNA sequences with the same CDR3. This sequence joins TRBV30 and TRBJ2-7, with 9 bases matching TRBD1. The CDR3 is 14 residues long. Trimming cost V 0 bases and J 5 bases; bases outside gene matches: 5. Per germline, CDR1 GTSNPN and CDR2 SVGIG (reference sequence). Here the CDR3 DNA reads TGTGCCTGGAGTGTTGGACAGGGGATGAACGAGCAGTACTTC. Amino acids: CAWSVGQGMNEQYF.

V usage is TRBV4-3 and J usage is TRBJ2-5; TRBD1 matches 12 bases. CDR3 length: 16 amino acids. The V and J ends lost 5 bases and 5 bases, in that order; junction bases with no gene match: 9. The germline gives CDR1 LGHNA, CDR2 YSLEER. The CDR3 loop reads CASSVTGTGGAETQYF. Here the CDR3 DNA reads TGCGCCAGCAGCGTCACCGGGACAGGGGGCGCGGAGACCCAGTACTTC.

The chain carries TRBV6-5 and TRBJ2-1; 8 positions agree with TRBD1. This CDR3 has 16 amino acids. CDR1 and CDR2 (germline): MNHEY, SVGAGI. Trimming removed 4 bases from V and 4 bases from J; junction bases left unmatched: 9. CDR3 protein: CASSSSTGEVYNEQFF. Written as DNA, the CDR3 is TGTGCCAGCAGTTCGTCGACAGGGGAGGTATACAATGAGCAGTTCTTC.

The chain employs TRBV5-6 and TRBJ1-4; D might be TRBD1 (5 bases). With 0 bases removed from V and 5 bases from J, the gap between germline ends came to 5 bases. The CDR3 runs 13 residues. CDR1 is SGHDT, CDR2 YYEEEE, per germline. The CDR3 DNA follows: TGTGCCAGCAGCTTGGGGGGGAATGAAAAACTGTTTTTT. It codes for CASSLGGNEKLFF.

The chain links TRBV28 to TRBJ1-4, with D unresolved. This CDR3 region has 16 residues. The V gene lost 6 bases and the J gene lost 5 bases, with 19 bases spanning the gap. CDR1 and CDR2 from the germline V gene are MDHEN and SYDVKM. The CDR3 spells CASRPFRPLPNEKLFF. DNA of the CDR3: TGTGCCAGCAGACCATTTAGGCCATTACCAAATGAAAAACTGTTTTTT.

In regard to this clone: Other DNA sequences from this sample encode an identical CDR3 as well. The V call is TRBV9, the J call TRBJ1-3; 7 bases agree with TRBD1. The CDR3 runs to 15 residues. Germline loops: CDR1 SGDLS, CDR2 YYNGEE. Trimming took 0 bases from V and 2 from J; bases not matched to a gene: 2. The CDR3 here is CASSVAGTAGNTIYF. The CDR3 region has the DNA TGTGCCAGCAGCGTAGCTGGGACAGCTGGAAACACCATATATTTT.

The rearrangement links TRBV4-1 to TRBJ1-2; TRBD1 agrees at 7 bases. Germline V CDR1 and CDR2: MGHRA, YSYEKL. The CDR3 sequence is 17 residues long. Trimming at V came to 3 bases and at J to 3 bases, leaving 13 bases not matched to a gene. For the CDR3, the DNA is TGCGCCAGCAGCCAGGCGAGACAGGGTTTTCCCCACTATGGCTACACCTTC. Translated, it gives CASSQARQGFPHYGYTF.

Only one count was recorded for this clone. J is TRBJ1-2 and V is TRBV29-1; D perhaps matches TRBD1 (5 bases). V lost 1 base, J lost 2 bases, and 14 bases lay in between. Germline CDR1 and CDR2: SQVTM and ANQGSEA. The CDR3 is 15 residues long. DNA of the CDR3: TGCAGCGTTGAAGGACAGAAGGATCTAAACTATGGCTACACCTTC. Translating gives CSVEGQKDLNYGYTF.

The CDR3 loop is CASSQTGVSGELFF. For the CDR3, the DNA is TGCGCCAGCAGCCAAACAGGGGTTAGCGGGGAGCTGTTTTTT. This chain connects TRBV4-3 to TRBJ2-2; TRBD1 matches at 7 bases. V shed 2 bases, J shed 7 bases, and the junction held 4 bases outside the gene matches. This CDR3 comprises 14 residues. Germline V gene lookup returns CDR1 LGHNA and CDR2 YSLEER.

This clone appeared once. V usage is TRBV13 and J usage is TRBJ2-1, with 7 bases matching TRBD2. V shed 2 bases, J shed 8 bases, and the junction held 18 bases outside the gene matches. Germline-derived CDR1 and CDR2 are PRHDT and FYEKMQ (reference sequence). This CDR3 is 18 amino acids long. CDR3 bases: TGTGCCAGCAGCTTATCACCCCATGCCGCGGGAGTTTTAGATGAGCAGTTCTTC. Residues: CASSLSPHAAGVLDEQFF.

This rearrangement joins TRBV5-8 to TRBJ2-5; D is ambiguous. With 0 bases removed from V and 3 bases from J, the gap between germline ends came to 3 bases. Germline values: CDR1 SGHTS, CDR2 YDEGEE. CDR3 length: 12 amino acids. The CDR3 DNA follows: TGTGCCAGCAGCTTGGATGAAGAGACCCAGTACTTC. Translating it yields CASSLDEETQYF. Filled out from reference TRBV5-8 and TRBJ2-5, the complete variable domain reads EAGVTQSPTHLIKTRGQQATLRCSPISGHTSVYWYQQALGLGLQFLLWYDEGEERNRGNFPPRFSGRQFPNYSSELNVNALELEDSALYLCASSLDEETQYFGPGTRLLVL.

This rearrangement joins TRBV4-3 to TRBJ2-1; D remains ambiguous. There are 13 residues in the CDR3. Germline V lookup: CDR1 LGHNA, CDR2 YSLEER. Trimming removed 1 base from V and 8 bases from J, with 9 bases in between. Written as DNA, the CDR3 is TGCGCCAGCAGCCAAGGATTAGTGGATGAGCAGTTCTTC. This codes for CASSQGLVDEQFF.

CDR3 loop: CASRWTGAMNTEAFF. CDR3 nucleotide sequence: TGTGCCAGCAGGTGGACAGGGGCCATGAACACTGAAGCTTTCTTT. The gene calls are TRBV2 and TRBJ1-1; TRBD1 aligns across 9 bases. The CDR3 is made up of 15 amino acids. CDR1 is SNHLY, CDR2 FYNNEI, per germline. V gave up 6 bases and J gave up 0 bases; unmatched junction bases: 5. The whole variable domain, filled in from reference TRBV2 and TRBJ1-1, reads EPEVTQTPSHQVTQMGQEVILRCVPISNHLYFYWYRQILGQKVEFLVSFYNNEISEKSEIFDDQFSVERPDGSNFTLKIRSTKLEDSAMYFCASRWTGAMNTEAFFGQGTRLTVV.

The chain uses TRBV30 and TRBJ2-3; 10 nucleotides agree with TRBD2. The CDR3 totals 14 residues. The V and J ends lost 4 bases and 4 bases, in that order; junction bases with no gene match: 5. Germline CDR1 and CDR2: GTSNPN and SVGIG (reference sequence). The CDR3 DNA reads as TGTGCCTGGACCCTAGCGGGAGAGGCAGATACGCAGTATTTT. This gives the protein CAWTLAGEADTQYF.

The J gene is TRBJ2-7, the V gene TRBV7-9; 7 bases agree with TRBD1. The V gene's germline CDR1 is SEHNR and CDR2 FQNEAQ (reference sequence). There are 13 residues in the CDR3. V lost 5 bases and J lost 5; bases outside the gene matches: 6. The CDR3 reads CASSDYQGDEQYF. The CDR3 region has the DNA TGTGCCAGCAGCGACTACCAGGGGGACGAGCAGTACTTC.

The CDR3: CASSAGVNQPQHF. In DNA form, the CDR3 reads TGTGCCAGCAGTGCAGGGGTGAATCAGCCCCAGCATTTT. The chain recombines TRBV25-1 with TRBJ1-5, with D possibly TRBD1 on 6 matching bases. V shed 4 bases and J shed 4 bases, with 8 bases lying between them. Germline values: CDR1 MGHDK, CDR2 SYGVNS. This CDR3 region has 13 residues.

The J gene is TRBJ2-3, the V gene TRBV7-2, with D maybe TRBD2 (5 bases). The CDR3 runs to 14 residues. V gave up 5 bases and J gave up 6 bases, with 15 bases separating them. From germline, CDR1 is SGHTA and CDR2 FQGNSA. The CDR3, as DNA: TGTGCCAGCAGCCACCCTGGAGGAGTGGATACGCAGTATTTT. Translation: CASSHPGGVDTQYF.

In this sample, this clone turned up once. The chain is built from TRBV6-1 and TRBJ2-7, with D perhaps matching TRBD2 (5 bases). Per germline, CDR1 MNHNS and CDR2 SASEGT. This CDR3 has 14 amino acids. Trimming took off 4 bases at V and 7 bases at J, with 17 bases between the two ends. Written as DNA, the CDR3 is TGTGCCAGCAGTGCCCACATAGTCCGGAGGGAGCAGTACTTC. It codes for CASSAHIVRREQYF.

The V gene is TRBV4-1, the J gene TRBJ2-3, with a weak D call TRBD2 (5 bases). Germline V gene sequence: CDR1 MGHRA, CDR2 YSYEKL. The V gene lost 1 base and the J gene lost 5 bases, with 10 bases spanning the gap. The CDR3 consists of 14 residues. The DNA for the CDR3 is TGCGCCAGCAGCCAAGGTGGGAGAGTAGATACGCAGTATTTT. Its protein is CASSQGGRVDTQYF.

The V gene is TRBV27, the J gene TRBJ1-5, with 7 bases matching TRBD1. The CDR3 loop spans 14 amino acids. Germline V gene lookup returns CDR1 MNHEY and CDR2 SMNVEV (reference sequence). The J segment lost 4 bases and the V segment lost 6 bases, leaving 6 bases of the junction unmatched. The CDR3 DNA reads as TGTGCCAGCAGCCCGGGACAGATAAATCAGCCCCAGCATTTT. This encodes CASSPGQINQPQHF.

This sequence joins TRBV6-1 and TRBJ2-7, with TRBD1 matching 7 bases. This CDR3 spans 16 amino acids. V shed 0 bases and J 4 bases; nucleotides not matched to a gene: 9. From germline, CDR1 is MNHNS and CDR2 SASEGT. CDR3 sequence: CASSEAPGQPRYEQYF. The CDR3 DNA follows: TGTGCCAGCAGTGAAGCCCCGGGACAGCCGCGTTACGAGCAGTACTTC.

This chain links TRBV6-1 with TRBJ1-2; maybe TRBD1 (6 bases). This CDR3 has 15 residues. Trimming removed 4 bases from V and 0 bases from J, with 12 bases in between. CDR1 and CDR2 (germline): MNHNS, SASEGT. In nucleotides, the CDR3 is TGTGCCAGCAGTGGGACAGAGCACTCTAACTATGGCTACACCTTC. This gives the protein CASSGTEHSNYGYTF.

This sequence joins TRBV2 and TRBJ1-5; tentatively, D is TRBD1 (5 bases). V gave up 4 bases and J gave up 0 bases, with 13 bases separating them. The V gene's germline CDR1 is SNHLY and CDR2 FYNNEI. The length of the CDR3 is 16 residues. CDR3 coding DNA: TGTGCCAGCAGTGTCGGCAGGGCTTATAGCAATCAGCCCCAGCATTTT. Translating it yields CASSVGRAYSNQPQHF.

The chain is built from TRBV5-1 and TRBJ2-2; 10 nucleotides match TRBD2. The CDR3 consists of 19 residues. The germline V gene encodes CDR1 SGHRS and CDR2 YFSETQ. Losses at the gene ends were 4 bases for V and 0 bases for J; bases not matched to a gene: 12. The DNA for the CDR3 is TGCGCCAGCAGCCTCGGGGCTAGCGGGAGCCTAGCGAACACCGGGGAGCTGTTTTTT. Protein product: CASSLGASGSLANTGELFF.